The TCR beta chain described here comes from a study of post-analysis software for immune sequencing data. This clonotype was counted ten times or more. Its matching antigen is unknown. Findings and caveats of the study: Relative to controls, patients with multiple sclerosis showed significantly lower normalized Chao1 diversity.

Prepared TCR beta cDNA libraries contained unique molecular identifiers. Each CDR3 protein is one row after TCRdb ran MiXCR on the PCR reads. Of 250,000 to 300,000 distinct CDR3 sequences listed, 35% to 40% are singletons. This sequence originates from a girl between 5 and 17 years old with multiple sclerosis. Material: blood.

The CDR3 loop reads CASSLVAGHLYGYTF. The CDR3 DNA reads TGTGCCAGCAGCTTAGTCGCAGGCCACCTCTATGGCTACACCTTC. The genes are TRBV7-9 and TRBJ1-2; D uncertain. CDR1 is SEHNR and CDR2 is FQNEAQ in the germline V gene (reference sequence). Deletions cut 1 base from V and 4 bases from J, with 13 bases between. This CDR3 has 15 amino acids.